Listed here are 5 T cell receptor beta chains from one sample, sequenced in a study of shared clonotypes between healthy human individuals. Sequencing used immunoSEQ multiplex PCR; TCRdb keeps in-frame clones, though not all of them. The sample carries approximately 650,000 clones, around 95% recorded once. Naive CD8 cells, CD45RO-negative and positively selected for CCR7, excluded terminally differentiated effector memory CD45RA+ cells. Material: naive CD8+ T cells sorted from blood. The source of these receptors is a woman in her 30s in good health.

This clone came up once. The gene calls are TRBV20-1 and TRBJ2-1, with TRBD1 matching over 7 bases. This CDR3 is built from 11 residues. J was trimmed by 8 bases and V by 8 bases; bases with no gene match: 6. Per germline, CDR1 DFQATT and CDR2 SNEGSKA (reference sequence). The CDR3 sequence: CSLSQGDEQFF. The CDR3 bases are TGCAGTTTGTCCCAGGGGGATGAGCAGTTCTTC.

The gene calls are TRBV9 and TRBJ1-3; perhaps TRBD1 as D (5 bases). The CDR3 is made up of 14 amino acids. The germline V gene encodes CDR1 SGDLS and CDR2 YYNGEE. V dropped 7 bases and J dropped 0 bases, with 11 bases sitting between them. CDR3 sequence: CASRGALSGNTIYF. The CDR3 DNA is TGTGCCAGCCGCGGGGCCCTCTCTGGAAACACCATATATTTT.

The CDR3 DNA reads TGCGCCAGCAGCCCGGGCAGATACAATGAGCAGTTCTTC. The encoded protein is CASSPGRYNEQFF. The chain combines TRBV4-1 with TRBJ2-1; D remains ambiguous. The CDR3 runs 13 residues. The V gene's germline CDR1 is MGHRA and CDR2 YSYEKL. V was shortened by 4 bases and J by 4 bases, with 8 bases between the two germline ends.

The V and J genes are TRBV28 and TRBJ2-5, with unresolved D. The CDR3 extends over 14 amino acids. Germline loops: CDR1 MDHEN, CDR2 SYDVKM. The ends were cut back, 3 bases at V and 1 base at J, with 9 bases in the middle. The CDR3 coding sequence is TGTGCCAGCAGTTTCTCGGGCAGCCAAGAGACCCAGTACTTC. Protein: CASSFSGSQETQYF.

This clone is a singleton in its sample. V is TRBV27 and J is TRBJ1-2, with D perhaps TRBD1 (6 bases). The germline V gene has CDR1 MNHEY and CDR2 SMNVEV (reference sequence). The CDR3 has 11 residues. Trimming stripped 9 bases from V and 10 bases from J, with 15 bases between. The CDR3 here is CASKMGGHYTF. In DNA form, the CDR3 reads TGTGCCAGTAAGATGGGGGGCCACTACACCTTC.